These T cell receptor beta chains were read from a single sample in a study of shared clonotypes between healthy human individuals. Profiling relied on immunoSEQ multiplex PCR, and the TCRdb table lists in-frame clones only, not all of them. The table lists approximately 720,000 clones, roughly 94% of them singletons. The sequencing sample was made of naive CD8+ T cells sorted from blood. All receptors come from a young man in good health. Both conserved end residues are part of each CDR3. Fields, in order: D gene, V gene, J gene, clone size, CDR3 protein, CDR3 DNA. The D gene is left open where the match is weak. Not all rows give a size; the values are once, few, many and, for expanded clones, a class.

D gene: NA; V gene: TRBV9; J gene: TRBJ2-1; clone size: NA; CDR3 protein: CASSVSFNEQFF; CDR3 DNA: TGTGCCAGCAGCGTATCCTTCAATGAGCAGTTCTTC
D gene: NA; V gene: TRBV6-5; J gene: TRBJ2-1; clone size: NA; CDR3 protein: CASSRAWEGDNEQFF; CDR3 DNA: TGTGCCAGCAGCCGGGCATGGGAAGGGGACAATGAGCAGTTCTTC
D gene: TRBD2; V gene: TRBV18; J gene: TRBJ2-1; clone size: NA; CDR3 protein: CASSPPGGSEQFF; CDR3 DNA: TGTGCCAGCTCACCACCGGGGGGGAGTGAGCAGTTCTTC
D gene: TRBD1; V gene: TRBV27; J gene: TRBJ2-1; clone size: NA; CDR3 protein: CASSFRDRMYNEQFF; CDR3 DNA: TGTGCCAGCAGTTTCCGGGACAGGATGTACAATGAGCAGTTCTTC
D gene: NA; V gene: TRBV7-9; J gene: TRBJ2-1; clone size: NA; CDR3 protein: CASKGAMQFF; CDR3 DNA: TGTGCCAGCAAAGGCGCGATGCAGTTCTTC
D gene: NA; V gene: TRBV19; J gene: TRBJ2-1; clone size: NA; CDR3 protein: CASSDVRRGGPRDEQFF; CDR3 DNA: TGTGCCAGTAGCGACGTACGAAGAGGAGGGCCCAGAGATGAGCAGTTCTTC
D gene: TRBD2; V gene: TRBV29-1; J gene: TRBJ2-1; clone size: NA; CDR3 protein: CSMRTSGREDEQFF; CDR3 DNA: TGCAGCATGAGGACTAGCGGGAGGGAGGATGAGCAGTTCTTC
D gene: TRBD1; V gene: TRBV25-1; J gene: TRBJ2-5; clone size: NA; CDR3 protein: CASSAPGQEETQYF; CDR3 DNA: TGTGCCAGCAGTGCCCCGGGACAGGAAGAGACCCAGTACTTC
D gene: TRBD1; V gene: TRBV7-9; J gene: TRBJ2-5; clone size: NA; CDR3 protein: CASSSATGGVLETQYF; CDR3 DNA: TGTGCCAGCAGCTCGGCAACAGGGGGCGTTTTAGAGACCCAGTACTTC
D gene: TRBD1; V gene: TRBV27; J gene: TRBJ2-2; clone size: NA; CDR3 protein: CASRKTGGIGELFF; CDR3 DNA: TGTGCCAGCAGGAAAACAGGGGGCATCGGGGAGCTGTTTTTT
D gene: TRBD1; V gene: TRBV19; J gene: TRBJ2-7; clone size: NA; CDR3 protein: CASDYRDRGPGYEQYF; CDR3 DNA: TGTGCCAGTGACTACCGGGACAGGGGACCGGGCTACGAGCAGTACTTC
D gene: NA; V gene: TRBV28; J gene: TRBJ1-2; clone size: NA; CDR3 protein: CASSRIGQSYGYTF; CDR3 DNA: TGTGCCAGCAGTCGAATAGGGCAGTCATATGGCTACACCTTC
D gene: NA; V gene: TRBV7-9; J gene: TRBJ2-2; clone size: once; CDR3 protein: CASSLSSGGSGELFF; CDR3 DNA: TGTGCCAGCAGCTTATCGTCAGGAGGATCCGGGGAGCTGTTTTTT
D gene: TRBD1; V gene: TRBV9; J gene: TRBJ1-2; clone size: NA; CDR3 protein: CASSPGTGGPAGYGYTF; CDR3 DNA: TGTGCCAGCAGCCCCGGGACAGGGGGCCCTGCCGGCTATGGCTACACCTTC
D gene: TRBD1; V gene: TRBV7-9; J gene: TRBJ2-3; clone size: NA; CDR3 protein: CASTLQGADTQYF; CDR3 DNA: TGTGCCAGCACCCTCCAGGGGGCAGATACGCAGTATTTT
D gene: NA; V gene: TRBV25-1; J gene: TRBJ2-3; clone size: NA; CDR3 protein: CASSRGHTDTQYF; CDR3 DNA: TGTGCCAGCAGTAGGGGTCACACAGATACGCAGTATTTT
D gene: TRBD2; V gene: TRBV29-1; J gene: TRBJ2-1; clone size: NA; CDR3 protein: CSVPGTSGRRSYNEQFF; CDR3 DNA: TGCAGCGTCCCCGGGACTAGCGGGAGAAGGTCCTACAATGAGCAGTTCTTC
D gene: TRBD1; V gene: TRBV9; J gene: TRBJ2-3; clone size: once; CDR3 protein: CASSFGTGGDTQYF; CDR3 DNA: TGTGCCAGCAGCTTCGGGACAGGGGGGGATACGCAGTATTTT
D gene: NA; V gene: TRBV14; J gene: TRBJ2-7; clone size: NA; CDR3 protein: CASSQSARTIEQYF; CDR3 DNA: TGTGCCAGCAGCCAATCCGCTAGAACCATCGAGCAGTACTTC
D gene: TRBD1; V gene: TRBV27; J gene: TRBJ2-7; clone size: NA; CDR3 protein: CASSPGGNYEQYF; CDR3 DNA: TGTGCCAGCTCACCAGGGGGAAACTACGAGCAGTACTTC
D gene: TRBD2; V gene: TRBV7-9; J gene: TRBJ2-5; clone size: NA; CDR3 protein: CASRAILGRGQETQYF; CDR3 DNA: TGTGCCAGCAGAGCTATCTTGGGGAGGGGTCAAGAGACCCAGTACTTC
D gene: NA; V gene: TRBV27; J gene: TRBJ2-1; clone size: NA; CDR3 protein: CASSLLGGSYNEQFF; CDR3 DNA: TGTGCCAGCAGTTTGCTGGGGGGCTCCTACAATGAGCAGTTCTTC
D gene: NA; V gene: TRBV19; J gene: TRBJ1-3; clone size: once; CDR3 protein: CASRSRLSGNTIYF; CDR3 DNA: TGTGCCAGTAGGTCTCGACTCTCTGGAAACACCATATATTTT
D gene: NA; V gene: TRBV15; J gene: TRBJ1-2; clone size: NA; CDR3 protein: CATSRELKEFYGYTF; CDR3 DNA: TGTGCCACCAGCAGAGAACTCAAGGAATTTTATGGCTACACCTTC
D gene: TRBD2; V gene: TRBV7-2; J gene: TRBJ2-7; clone size: NA; CDR3 protein: CASSLPEGTSGRSAYEQYF; CDR3 DNA: TGTGCCAGCAGCTTACCAGAGGGGACTAGCGGGAGAAGCGCCTACGAGCAGTACTTC
D gene: NA; V gene: TRBV9; J gene: TRBJ2-1; clone size: NA; CDR3 protein: CASSIPGNNEQFF; CDR3 DNA: TGTGCCAGCAGCATCCCGGGAAACAATGAGCAGTTCTTC
D gene: TRBD2; V gene: TRBV4-2; J gene: TRBJ2-3; clone size: NA; CDR3 protein: CASSQETSGSMVGDTQYF; CDR3 DNA: TGTGCCAGCAGCCAAGAAACCAGCGGGAGCATGGTGGGAGATACGCAGTATTTT
D gene: NA; V gene: TRBV5-4; J gene: TRBJ2-7; clone size: NA; CDR3 protein: CASSQGPPYEQYF; CDR3 DNA: TGTGCCAGCAGCCAGGGACCCCCCTACGAGCAGTACTTC
D gene: NA; V gene: TRBV5-5; J gene: TRBJ2-1; clone size: NA; CDR3 protein: CASSRDFLSSYNEQFF; CDR3 DNA: TGTGCCAGCAGTCGGGACTTTTTGAGCTCCTACAATGAGCAGTTCTTC
D gene: NA; V gene: TRBV27; J gene: TRBJ2-5; clone size: NA; CDR3 protein: CASSLWGDPKSQYF; CDR3 DNA: TGTGCCAGCAGTTTATGGGGGGACCCAAAGTCCCAGTACTTC
D gene: NA; V gene: TRBV7-2; J gene: TRBJ2-2; clone size: NA; CDR3 protein: CASSLVGQGWTGELFF; CDR3 DNA: TGTGCCAGCAGCTTAGTTGGGCAGGGGTGGACCGGGGAGCTGTTTTTT
D gene: NA; V gene: TRBV6-5; J gene: TRBJ1-2; clone size: NA; CDR3 protein: CASSYGGGLGYTF; CDR3 DNA: TGTGCCAGCAGTTACGGAGGAGGGCTTGGCTACACCTTC
D gene: NA; V gene: TRBV25-1; J gene: TRBJ1-1; clone size: NA; CDR3 protein: CASRGGEAFF; CDR3 DNA: TGTGCCAGCAGGGGGGGCGAAGCTTTCTTT
D gene: TRBD2; V gene: TRBV10-3; J gene: TRBJ2-3; clone size: NA; CDR3 protein: CAIGGTSGSSERRSAPDTQYF; CDR3 DNA: TGTGCCATCGGGGGGACTAGCGGGAGCTCAGAACGAAGGAGCGCCCCAGATACGCAGTATTTT
D gene: NA; V gene: TRBV27; J gene: TRBJ2-7; clone size: NA; CDR3 protein: CASSLGGGYEQYF; CDR3 DNA: TGTGCCAGCAGTTTAGGAGGGGGCTACGAGCAGTACTTC
D gene: NA; V gene: TRBV7-2; J gene: TRBJ2-3; clone size: NA; CDR3 protein: CASSPRLVGRTDTQYF; CDR3 DNA: TGTGCCAGCAGCCCTCGACTAGTGGGGCGCACAGATACGCAGTATTTT
D gene: NA; V gene: TRBV19; J gene: TRBJ2-7; clone size: NA; CDR3 protein: CASSFQRFGYEQYF; CDR3 DNA: TGTGCCAGTAGTTTCCAGAGGTTCGGGTACGAGCAGTACTTC
D gene: TRBD1; V gene: TRBV11-1; J gene: TRBJ1-5; clone size: NA; CDR3 protein: CASSFSLKGALNQPQHF; CDR3 DNA: TGTGCCAGCAGCTTCAGCCTAAAGGGGGCGCTCAATCAGCCCCAGCATTTT
D gene: NA; V gene: TRBV6-1; J gene: TRBJ2-7; clone size: NA; CDR3 protein: CASSERWARTYEQYF; CDR3 DNA: TGTGCCAGCAGTGAACGATGGGCTAGAACCTACGAGCAGTACTTC
D gene: NA; V gene: TRBV14; J gene: TRBJ2-7; clone size: NA; CDR3 protein: CASSHIGQGVVSAGGLDEQYF; CDR3 DNA: TGTGCCAGCAGTCATATCGGACAGGGAGTCGTTTCAGCGGGAGGTCTCGACGAGCAGTACTTC
D gene: TRBD1; V gene: TRBV18; J gene: TRBJ1-5; clone size: once; CDR3 protein: CASSQGRGNLGNQPQHF; CDR3 DNA: TGTGCCAGCTCCCAAGGCAGGGGGAATTTGGGCAATCAGCCCCAGCATTTT
D gene: NA; V gene: TRBV4-3; J gene: TRBJ2-7; clone size: NA; CDR3 protein: CASSKDRDSLYEQYF; CDR3 DNA: TGCGCCAGCAGCAAAGACAGGGACTCTCTTTACGAGCAGTACTTC
D gene: NA; V gene: TRBV9; J gene: TRBJ1-2; clone size: NA; CDR3 protein: CASSVEDSGFYGYTF; CDR3 DNA: TGTGCCAGCAGCGTAGAGGACAGTGGCTTCTATGGCTACACCTTC
D gene: NA; V gene: TRBV7-6; J gene: TRBJ2-7; clone size: NA; CDR3 protein: CASTPSRGAPLSEQYF; CDR3 DNA: TGTGCCAGCACCCCATCGAGGGGAGCCCCCCTCTCCGAGCAGTACTTC
D gene: TRBD2; V gene: TRBV9; J gene: TRBJ2-7; clone size: NA; CDR3 protein: CASSRTGTSGSYYEQYF; CDR3 DNA: TGTGCCAGCAGCCGAACGGGTACTAGCGGGAGCTACTACGAGCAGTACTTC
D gene: NA; V gene: TRBV2; J gene: TRBJ2-3; clone size: NA; CDR3 protein: CASSEDGLITDTQYF; CDR3 DNA: TGTGCCAGCAGTGAGGACGGGCTGATCACAGATACGCAGTATTTT
D gene: TRBD1; V gene: TRBV5-6; J gene: TRBJ1-5; clone size: NA; CDR3 protein: CASSRLGQAISNQPQHF; CDR3 DNA: TGTGCCAGCAGCAGGTTGGGACAGGCAATTAGCAATCAGCCCCAGCATTTT
D gene: NA; V gene: TRBV11-2; J gene: TRBJ1-2; clone size: once; CDR3 protein: CASSLGRGPSGYTF; CDR3 DNA: TGTGCCAGCAGCTTAGGTCGGGGGCCCTCTGGCTACACCTTC
D gene: NA; V gene: TRBV29-1; J gene: TRBJ2-1; clone size: NA; CDR3 protein: CSVEDPKGFYNEQFF; CDR3 DNA: TGCAGCGTTGAAGATCCAAAAGGTTTCTACAATGAGCAGTTCTTC
D gene: NA; V gene: TRBV18; J gene: TRBJ1-1; clone size: NA; CDR3 protein: CASSLGPEAFF; CDR3 DNA: TGTGCCAGCTCACTAGGACCCGAAGCTTTCTTT
D gene: NA; V gene: TRBV7-2; J gene: TRBJ1-1; clone size: NA; CDR3 protein: CASSLRREAFF; CDR3 DNA: TGTGCCAGCAGCCTAAGACGAGAAGCTTTCTTT
D gene: NA; V gene: TRBV5-6; J gene: TRBJ1-6; clone size: NA; CDR3 protein: CASSSVKGSDSPLHF; CDR3 DNA: TGTGCCAGCAGCTCGGTAAAAGGGAGCGATTCACCCCTCCACTTT
D gene: NA; V gene: TRBV28; J gene: TRBJ1-5; clone size: NA; CDR3 protein: CASSHNQPQHF; CDR3 DNA: TGTGCCAGCAGCCATAATCAGCCCCAGCATTTT
D gene: TRBD2; V gene: TRBV2; J gene: TRBJ2-2; clone size: NA; CDR3 protein: CASEGGQTGELFF; CDR3 DNA: TGTGCCAGCGAGGGAGGGCAAACCGGGGAGCTGTTTTTT
D gene: NA; V gene: TRBV28; J gene: TRBJ1-1; clone size: NA; CDR3 protein: CASSWGGVTEAFF; CDR3 DNA: TGTGCCAGCAGTTGGGGGGGAGTCACTGAAGCTTTCTTT
D gene: NA; V gene: TRBV27; J gene: TRBJ2-1; clone size: NA; CDR3 protein: CASSLAGNEQFF; CDR3 DNA: TGTGCCAGCAGTTTGGCGGGGAATGAGCAGTTCTTC
D gene: TRBD2; V gene: TRBV27; J gene: TRBJ2-1; clone size: NA; CDR3 protein: CASSWGAGVYLGEQFF; CDR3 DNA: TGTGCCAGCAGTTGGGGAGCGGGAGTGTATTTGGGTGAGCAGTTCTTC
D gene: TRBD1; V gene: TRBV2; J gene: TRBJ2-1; clone size: NA; CDR3 protein: CASRSGTGSYNEQFF; CDR3 DNA: TGTGCCAGCAGGTCCGGGACAGGCTCCTACAATGAGCAGTTCTTC
D gene: NA; V gene: TRBV7-9; J gene: TRBJ2-7; clone size: once; CDR3 protein: CASSLPFSSHEQYF; CDR3 DNA: TGTGCCAGCAGCTTACCCTTCTCATCCCACGAGCAGTACTTC
D gene: TRBD1; V gene: TRBV7-6; J gene: TRBJ2-5; clone size: NA; CDR3 protein: CASSSHIETGDLMETQYF; CDR3 DNA: TGTGCCAGCAGCTCGCATATTGAGACAGGGGATTTGATGGAGACCCAGTACTTC